This T cell receptor (beta chain) is drawn from a study of T cells in Graves' hyperthyroidism and ophthalmopathy. J was trimmed by 5 bases and V by 1 base; bases with no gene match: 13. The CDR3 is 18 amino acids. Germline V CDR1 and CDR2: DFQATT, SNEGSKA (reference sequence). In its sample, this clonotype was seen many times. Amplification targeted TCR beta CDR3 regions from RNA transcripts. The HTBI primer set was used in a first-round RT-PCR of the TCR CDR3. TCRdb reprocessed the multiplex PCR reads via MiXCR and lists one record per CDR3 protein. The profile covers hundreds of thousands of distinct CDR3 sequences, with around 15% appearing a single time and 4% to 5.5% taken by the ten largest.

The sequenced sample was blood. The chain joins TRBV20-1 to TRBJ2-5; 13 bases line up with TRBD2. The receptor comes from a woman between 40 and 50 years old with Graves' ophthalmopathy. This CDR3 reads CSARGYRTSGRGWETQYF. The CDR3 DNA follows: TGCAGTGCTAGAGGTTACCGGACTAGCGGGAGAGGCTGGGAGACCCAGTACTTC.